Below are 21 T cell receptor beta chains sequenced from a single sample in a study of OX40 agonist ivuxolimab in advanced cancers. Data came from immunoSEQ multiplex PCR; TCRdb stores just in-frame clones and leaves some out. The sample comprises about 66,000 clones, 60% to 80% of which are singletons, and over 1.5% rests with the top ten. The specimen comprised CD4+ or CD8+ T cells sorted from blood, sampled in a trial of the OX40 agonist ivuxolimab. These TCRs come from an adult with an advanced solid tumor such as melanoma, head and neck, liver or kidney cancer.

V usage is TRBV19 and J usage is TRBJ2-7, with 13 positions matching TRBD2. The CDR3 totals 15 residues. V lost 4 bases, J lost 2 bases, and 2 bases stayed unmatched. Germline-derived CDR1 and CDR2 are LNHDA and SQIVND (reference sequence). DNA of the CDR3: TGTGCCAGTAGTACTACTAGCGGGAGGGCCTACGAGCAGTACTTC. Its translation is CASSTTSGRAYEQYF.

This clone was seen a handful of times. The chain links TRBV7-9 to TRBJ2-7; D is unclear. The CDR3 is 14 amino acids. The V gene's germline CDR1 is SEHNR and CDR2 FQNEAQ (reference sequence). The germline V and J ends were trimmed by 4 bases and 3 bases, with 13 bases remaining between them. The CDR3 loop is CASSSPPIDYEQYF. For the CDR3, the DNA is TGTGCCAGCAGCTCACCGCCGATAGACTACGAGCAGTACTTC.

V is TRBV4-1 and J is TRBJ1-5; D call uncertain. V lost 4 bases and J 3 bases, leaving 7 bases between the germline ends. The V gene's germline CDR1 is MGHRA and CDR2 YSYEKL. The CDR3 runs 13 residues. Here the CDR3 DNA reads TGCGCCAGCAGCCTTGGAGTCAATCAGCCCCAGCATTTT. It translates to CASSLGVNQPQHF.

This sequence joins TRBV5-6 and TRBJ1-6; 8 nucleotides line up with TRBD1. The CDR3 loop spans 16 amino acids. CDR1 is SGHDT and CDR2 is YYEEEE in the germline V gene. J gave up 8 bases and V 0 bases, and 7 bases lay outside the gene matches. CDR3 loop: CASSLVQGAPHSPLHF. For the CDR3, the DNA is TGTGCCAGCAGCTTGGTTCAGGGGGCGCCGCATTCACCCCTCCACTTT. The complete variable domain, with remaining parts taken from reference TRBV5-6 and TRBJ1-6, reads DAGVTQSPTHLIKTRGQQVTLRCSPKSGHDTVSWYQQALGQGPQFIFQYYEEEERQRGNFPDRFSGHQFPNYSSELNVNALLLGDSALYLCASSLVQGAPHSPLHFGNGTRLTVT.

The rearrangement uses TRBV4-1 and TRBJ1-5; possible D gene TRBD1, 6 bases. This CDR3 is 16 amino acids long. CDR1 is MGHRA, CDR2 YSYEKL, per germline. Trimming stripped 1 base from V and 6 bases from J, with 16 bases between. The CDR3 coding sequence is TGCGCCAGCAGCCAAGTTCCAGGGGTAATTGGTCAGCCCCAGCATTTT. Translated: CASSQVPGVIGQPQHF.

The CDR3 sequence is CASWDRNYGYTF. The CDR3 bases are TGTGCCAGTTGGGACAGAAACTATGGCTACACCTTC. The chain uses TRBV19 and TRBJ1-2; 7 bases line up with TRBD1. The CDR3 contains 12 residues. V trimming: 8 bases; J trimming: 2 bases; junction bases outside the gene matches: 2. CDR1 is LNHDA, CDR2 SQIVND, per germline (reference sequence).

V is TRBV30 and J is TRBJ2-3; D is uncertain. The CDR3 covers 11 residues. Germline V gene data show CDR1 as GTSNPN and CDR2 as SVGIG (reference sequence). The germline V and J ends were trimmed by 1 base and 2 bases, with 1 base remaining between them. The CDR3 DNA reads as TGTGCCTGGAGTGACACAGATACGCAGTATTTT. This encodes CAWSDTDTQYF.

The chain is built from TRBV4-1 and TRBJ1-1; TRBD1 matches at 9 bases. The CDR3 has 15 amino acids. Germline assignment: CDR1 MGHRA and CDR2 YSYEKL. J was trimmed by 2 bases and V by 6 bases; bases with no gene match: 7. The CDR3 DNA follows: TGCGCCAGCAGACCGACAGGGGGTGGTAACACTGAAGCTTTCTTT. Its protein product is CASRPTGGGNTEAFF.

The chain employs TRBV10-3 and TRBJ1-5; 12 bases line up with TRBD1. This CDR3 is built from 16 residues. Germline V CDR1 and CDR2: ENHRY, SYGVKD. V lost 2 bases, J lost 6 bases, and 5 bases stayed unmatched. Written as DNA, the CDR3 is TGTGCCATCAGTGAGGCGGGACAGGGGGCCGCTCAGCCCCAGCATTTT. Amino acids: CAISEAGQGAAQPQHF.

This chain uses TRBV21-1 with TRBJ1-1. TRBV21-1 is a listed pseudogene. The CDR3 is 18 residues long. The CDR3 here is CASSNWHGRRVKRTEAFF. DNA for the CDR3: TGTGCCAGCAGCAACTGGCACGGGAGAAGAGTCAAGCGGACTGAAGCTTTCTTT.

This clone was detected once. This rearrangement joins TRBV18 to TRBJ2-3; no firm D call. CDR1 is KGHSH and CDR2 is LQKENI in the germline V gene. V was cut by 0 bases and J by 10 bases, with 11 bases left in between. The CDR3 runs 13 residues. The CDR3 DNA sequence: TGTGCCAGCTCACCACCGGTGGTGGACGCGCAGTATTTT. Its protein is CASSPPVVDAQYF.

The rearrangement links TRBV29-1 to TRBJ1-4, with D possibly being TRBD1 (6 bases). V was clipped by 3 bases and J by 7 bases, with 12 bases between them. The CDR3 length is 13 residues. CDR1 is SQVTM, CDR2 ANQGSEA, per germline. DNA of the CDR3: TGCAGCGTTGAGACAGGACGGGGTGAAAAACTGTTTTTT. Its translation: CSVETGRGEKLFF.

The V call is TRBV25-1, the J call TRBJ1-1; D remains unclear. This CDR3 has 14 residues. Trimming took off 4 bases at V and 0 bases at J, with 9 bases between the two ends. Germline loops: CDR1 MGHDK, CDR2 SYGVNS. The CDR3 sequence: CASSGGQMNTEAFF. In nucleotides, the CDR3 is TGTGCCAGCAGTGGTGGGCAGATGAACACTGAAGCTTTCTTT.

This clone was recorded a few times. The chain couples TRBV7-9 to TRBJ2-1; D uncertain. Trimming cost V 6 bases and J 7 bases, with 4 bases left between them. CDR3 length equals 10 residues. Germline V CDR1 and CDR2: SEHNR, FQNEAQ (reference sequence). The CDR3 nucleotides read TGTGCCAGCAGTCGGAATGAGCAGTTCTTC. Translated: CASSRNEQFF.

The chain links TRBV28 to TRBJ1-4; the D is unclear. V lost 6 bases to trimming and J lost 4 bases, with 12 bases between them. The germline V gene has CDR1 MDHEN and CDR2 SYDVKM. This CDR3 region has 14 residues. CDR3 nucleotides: TGTGCCAGCAGAGAGGCGGGGTTTAATGAAAAACTGTTTTTT. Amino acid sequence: CASREAGFNEKLFF.

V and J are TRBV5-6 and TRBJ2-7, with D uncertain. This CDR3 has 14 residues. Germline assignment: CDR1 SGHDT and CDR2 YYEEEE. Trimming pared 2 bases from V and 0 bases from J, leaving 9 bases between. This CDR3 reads CASSFDLGSYEQYF. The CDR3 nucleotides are TGTGCCAGCAGCTTCGATCTCGGCTCCTACGAGCAGTACTTC. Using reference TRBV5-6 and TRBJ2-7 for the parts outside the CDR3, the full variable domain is DAGVTQSPTHLIKTRGQQVTLRCSPKSGHDTVSWYQQALGQGPQFIFQYYEEEERQRGNFPDRFSGHQFPNYSSELNVNALLLGDSALYLCASSFDLGSYEQYFGPGTRLTVT.

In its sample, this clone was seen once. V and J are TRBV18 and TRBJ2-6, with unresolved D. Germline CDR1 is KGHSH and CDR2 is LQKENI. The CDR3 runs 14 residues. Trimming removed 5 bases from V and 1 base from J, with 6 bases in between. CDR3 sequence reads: CASSTGSGANVLTF. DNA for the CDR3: TGTGCCAGCTCAACCGGTTCTGGGGCCAACGTCCTGACTTTC.

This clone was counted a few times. This CDR3 reads CAISDISLLNEQFF. DNA for the CDR3: TGTGCCATCAGTGACATCTCTCTCCTCAATGAGCAGTTCTTC. The chain uses TRBV10-3 and TRBJ2-1, with no clear D. CDR1 is ENHRY, CDR2 SYGVKD, per germline. V lost 3 bases, J lost 6 bases, and 12 bases lay in between. The CDR3 loop spans 14 amino acids.

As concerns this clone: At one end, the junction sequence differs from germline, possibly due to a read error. The CDR3 protein is CASSLVAGGYQETQYF. The CDR3 DNA is TGTGCTAGCAGCTTAGTAGCGGGAGGATACCAAGAGACCCAGTACTTC. The rearrangement links TRBV7-7 to TRBJ2-5; TRBD2 matches 10 bases. Germline CDR1 is SSHAT and CDR2 is FNYEAQ (reference sequence). The length of the CDR3 is 16 residues.

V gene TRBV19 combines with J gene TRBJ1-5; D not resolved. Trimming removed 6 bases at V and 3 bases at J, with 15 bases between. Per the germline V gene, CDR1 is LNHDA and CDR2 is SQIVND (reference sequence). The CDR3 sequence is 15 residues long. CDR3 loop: CASSLDGQFNQPQHF. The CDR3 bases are TGTGCCAGTAGCCTCGACGGGCAGTTCAATCAGCCCCAGCATTTT.

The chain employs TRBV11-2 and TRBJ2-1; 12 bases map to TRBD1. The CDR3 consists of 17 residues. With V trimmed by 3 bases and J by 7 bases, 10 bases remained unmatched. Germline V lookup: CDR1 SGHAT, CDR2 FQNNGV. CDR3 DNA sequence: TGTGCCAGCAGCTTTTTCGGGGGACAGGGGGCTTGGAATGAGCAGTTCTTC. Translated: CASSFFGGQGAWNEQFF.